This TCR beta chain was obtained from a study of T cells in Graves' hyperthyroidism and ophthalmopathy. General observations from the study: Stable hyperthyroidism was separated from ophthalmopathy by a model based on 13 V-J features. Ophthalmopathy was predicted by the model a median of approximately 6.6 months ahead of onset.

Researchers amplified the TCR beta CDR3 regions from RNA transcripts. Using the HTBI primer set, a first-round RT-PCR was run on the TCR CDR3. MiXCR, run by TCRdb on the multiplex PCR reads, gives a single entry per CDR3 protein. The table records roughly 700,000 distinct CDR3 sequences, 14% of them present only once. Looked up from germline, CDR1 is MNHEY and CDR2 is SVGAGI. CDR3 length: 13 amino acids. Worth noting for this clonotype: The antigen is undetermined. A read error may produce the germline difference seen at one junction end.

When ophthalmopathy did not progress within 18 months, Graves' hyperthyroidism was considered stable. Hyperthyroidism patients were newly diagnosed, had disease duration under 2 months, and were aged 18 to 65 years. This clonotype originated in a woman younger than 35 with Graves' hyperthyroidism. What was sequenced was blood. The chain has TRBV6-5 and TRBJ1-5; the D gene is possibly TRBD1 (5 bases). The CDR3 loop is CAGSFIREQPQHF. In nucleotides, the CDR3 is TGTGCCGGCAGTTTCATCAGGGAACAGCCCCAGCATTTT.